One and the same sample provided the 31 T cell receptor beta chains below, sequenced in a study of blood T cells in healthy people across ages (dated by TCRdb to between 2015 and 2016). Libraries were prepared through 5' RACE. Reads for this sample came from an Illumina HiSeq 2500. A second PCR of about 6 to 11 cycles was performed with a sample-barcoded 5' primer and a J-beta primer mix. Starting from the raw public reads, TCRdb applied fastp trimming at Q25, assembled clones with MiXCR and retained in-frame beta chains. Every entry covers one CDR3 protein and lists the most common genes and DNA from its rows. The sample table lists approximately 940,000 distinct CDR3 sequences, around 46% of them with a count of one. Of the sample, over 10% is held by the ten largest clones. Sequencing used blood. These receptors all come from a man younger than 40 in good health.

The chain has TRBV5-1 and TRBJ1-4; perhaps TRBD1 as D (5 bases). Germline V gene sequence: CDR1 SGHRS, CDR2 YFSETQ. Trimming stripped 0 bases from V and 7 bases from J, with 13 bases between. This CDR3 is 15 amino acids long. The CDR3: CASSLAMGVGEKLFF. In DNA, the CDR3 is TGCGCCAGCAGCTTGGCCATGGGGGTCGGTGAAAAACTGTTTTTT.

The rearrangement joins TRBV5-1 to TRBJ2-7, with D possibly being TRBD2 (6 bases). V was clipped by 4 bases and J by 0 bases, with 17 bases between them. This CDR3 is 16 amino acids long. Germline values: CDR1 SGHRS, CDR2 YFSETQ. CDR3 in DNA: TGCGCCAGCAGCCAACCGGGAACGGGACTCTCCTACGAGCAGTACTTC. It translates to CASSQPGTGLSYEQYF.

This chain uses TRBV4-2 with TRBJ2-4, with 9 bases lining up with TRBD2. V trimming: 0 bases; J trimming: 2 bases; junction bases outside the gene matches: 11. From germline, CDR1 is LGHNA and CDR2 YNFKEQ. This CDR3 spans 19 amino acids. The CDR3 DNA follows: TGTGCCAGCAGCCAAGAAGCGGTAGCGGGGGAATTATCCAAAAACATTCAGTACTTC. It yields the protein CASSQEAVAGELSKNIQYF.

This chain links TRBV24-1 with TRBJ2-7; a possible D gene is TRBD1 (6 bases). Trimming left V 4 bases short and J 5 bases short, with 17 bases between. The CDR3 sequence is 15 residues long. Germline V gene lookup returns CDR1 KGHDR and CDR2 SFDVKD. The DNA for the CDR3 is TGTGCCACCAGTGAGTCAACAGGGTCAATCCACGAGCAGTACTTC. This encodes CATSESTGSIHEQYF.

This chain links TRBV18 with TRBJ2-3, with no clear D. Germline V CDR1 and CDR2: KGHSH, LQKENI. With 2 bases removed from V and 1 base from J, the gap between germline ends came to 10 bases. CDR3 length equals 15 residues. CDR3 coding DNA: TGTGCCAGCTCACCAAAGGAGAGAGGCACAGATACGCAGTATTTT. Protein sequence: CASSPKERGTDTQYF.

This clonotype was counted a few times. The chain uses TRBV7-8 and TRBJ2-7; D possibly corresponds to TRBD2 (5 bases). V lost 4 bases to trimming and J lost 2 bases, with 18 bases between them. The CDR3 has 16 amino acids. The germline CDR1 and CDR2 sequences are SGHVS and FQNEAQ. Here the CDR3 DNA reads TGTGCCAGCAGCTCTGAGGACTCCAAGATTCCCTACGAGCAGTACTTC. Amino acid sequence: CASSSEDSKIPYEQYF.

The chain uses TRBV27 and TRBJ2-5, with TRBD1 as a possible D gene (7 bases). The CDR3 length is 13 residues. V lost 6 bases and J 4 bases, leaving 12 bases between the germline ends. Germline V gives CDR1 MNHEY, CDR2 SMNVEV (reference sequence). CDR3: CASSGGTVETQYF. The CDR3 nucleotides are TGTGCCAGCAGCGGCGGGACAGTAGAGACCCAGTACTTC.

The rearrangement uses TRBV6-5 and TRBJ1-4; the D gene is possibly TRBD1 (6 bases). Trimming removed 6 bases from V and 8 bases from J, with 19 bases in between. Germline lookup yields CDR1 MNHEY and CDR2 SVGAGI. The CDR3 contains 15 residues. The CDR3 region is CASSPAGGGSEKLFF. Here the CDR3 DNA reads TGTGCCAGCAGCCCCGCGGGGGGGGGCAGCGAAAAACTGTTTTTT.

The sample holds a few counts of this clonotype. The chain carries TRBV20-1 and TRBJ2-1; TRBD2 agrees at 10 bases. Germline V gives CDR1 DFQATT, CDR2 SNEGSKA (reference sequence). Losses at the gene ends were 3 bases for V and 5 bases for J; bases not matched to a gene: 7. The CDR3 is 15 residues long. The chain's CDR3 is CSASVASGGNNEQFF. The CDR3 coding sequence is TGCAGTGCTAGTGTGGCTAGCGGGGGCAACAATGAGCAGTTCTTC.

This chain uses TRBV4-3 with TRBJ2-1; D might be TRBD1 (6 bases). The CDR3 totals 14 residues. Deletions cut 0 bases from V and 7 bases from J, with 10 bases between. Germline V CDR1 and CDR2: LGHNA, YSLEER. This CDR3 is CASSQEQGNNEQFF. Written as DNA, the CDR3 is TGCGCCAGCAGCCAAGAACAGGGAAATAATGAGCAGTTCTTC.

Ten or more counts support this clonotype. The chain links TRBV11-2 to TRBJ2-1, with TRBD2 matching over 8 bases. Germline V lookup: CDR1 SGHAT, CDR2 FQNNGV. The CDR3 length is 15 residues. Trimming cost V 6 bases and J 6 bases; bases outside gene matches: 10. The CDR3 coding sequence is TGTGCCAGCAGTTCCACTAGCGGACCCTCCAATGAGCAGTTCTTC. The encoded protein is CASSSTSGPSNEQFF.

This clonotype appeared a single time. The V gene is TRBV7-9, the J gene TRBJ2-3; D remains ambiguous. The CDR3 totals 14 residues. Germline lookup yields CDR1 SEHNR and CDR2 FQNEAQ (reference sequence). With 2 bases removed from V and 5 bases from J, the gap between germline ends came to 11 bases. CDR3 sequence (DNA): TGTGCCAGCAGCTTATCATCAGATGGAGATACGCAGTATTTT. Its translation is CASSLSSDGDTQYF.

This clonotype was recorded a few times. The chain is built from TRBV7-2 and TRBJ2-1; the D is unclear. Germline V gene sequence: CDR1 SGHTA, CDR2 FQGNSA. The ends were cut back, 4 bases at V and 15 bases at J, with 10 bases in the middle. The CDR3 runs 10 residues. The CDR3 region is CASSSVRLFF. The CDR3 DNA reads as TGTGCCAGCAGCTCAGTTCGGCTGTTCTTC.

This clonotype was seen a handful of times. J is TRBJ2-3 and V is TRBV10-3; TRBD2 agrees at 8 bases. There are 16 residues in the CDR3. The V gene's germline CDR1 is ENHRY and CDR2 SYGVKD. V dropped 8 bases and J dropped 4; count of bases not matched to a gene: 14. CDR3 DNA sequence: TGTGCCATCGGGCCTCCCGCGGGGGGTAGTTCAGATACGCAGTATTTT. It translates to CAIGPPAGGSSDTQYF.

In DNA form, the CDR3 reads TGTGCCACCAGCAGAGGACGAATCGGAACTAGCACAGATACGCAGTATTTT. This encodes CATSRGRIGTSTDTQYF. J is TRBJ2-3 and V is TRBV15; D not certain. Trimming removed 1 base at V and 0 bases at J, with 14 bases between. Germline CDR1 LNHNV, CDR2 YYDKDF (reference sequence). The length of the CDR3 is 17 residues.

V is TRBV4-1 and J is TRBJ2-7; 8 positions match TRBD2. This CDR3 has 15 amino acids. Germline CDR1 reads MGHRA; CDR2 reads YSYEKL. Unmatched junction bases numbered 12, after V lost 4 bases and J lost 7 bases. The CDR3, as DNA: TGCGCCAGCAGCCTCCCGGGGGGGCCAGGGAATGAGCAGTACTTC. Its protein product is CASSLPGGPGNEQYF.

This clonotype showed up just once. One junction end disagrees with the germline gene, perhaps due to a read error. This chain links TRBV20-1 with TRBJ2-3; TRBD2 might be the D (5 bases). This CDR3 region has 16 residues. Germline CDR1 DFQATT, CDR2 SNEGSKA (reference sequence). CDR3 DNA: TGCAGTGCCAGAGCGGATAGACTGAGTATCACAGATGCGCAGTATTTT. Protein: CSARADRLSITDAQYF.

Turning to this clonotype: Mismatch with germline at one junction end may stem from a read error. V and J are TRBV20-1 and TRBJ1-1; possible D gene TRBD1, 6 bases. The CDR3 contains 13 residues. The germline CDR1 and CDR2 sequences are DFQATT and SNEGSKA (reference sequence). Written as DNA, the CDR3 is TGTAGTGCTCCCGGACAGAGAAACACTGAAGCTTTCTTT. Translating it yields CSAPGQRNTEAFF.

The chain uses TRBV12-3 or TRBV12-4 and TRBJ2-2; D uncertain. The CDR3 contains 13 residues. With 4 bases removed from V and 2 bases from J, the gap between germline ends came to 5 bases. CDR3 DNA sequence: TGTGCCAGCAGTTCAGTTAACACCGGGGAGCTGTTTTTT. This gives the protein CASSSVNTGELFF.

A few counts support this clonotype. CDR3: CASSQVWRGPQGNSYEQYF. CDR3 in DNA: TGCGCCAGCAGCCAAGTCTGGCGGGGACCACAGGGGAACTCCTACGAGCAGTACTTC. The chain couples TRBV4-3 to TRBJ2-7, with a weak D call TRBD1 (7 bases). The germline CDR1 and CDR2 sequences are LGHNA and YSLEER. CDR3 size: 19 residues. The ends were cut back, 1 base at V and 0 bases at J, with 22 bases in the middle.

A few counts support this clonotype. The CDR3 sequence: CASSYPASDTKETQYF. The DNA of the CDR3 is TGTGCCAGCAGTTACCCCGCCTCGGACACGAAAGAGACCCAGTACTTC. V usage is TRBV6-2 or TRBV6-3 and J usage is TRBJ2-5; TRBD1 is a possible D gene (5 bases). Germline V gene lookup returns CDR1 MNHEY and CDR2 SVGEGT. The CDR3 is 16 amino acids. Trimming left V 2 bases short and J 3 bases short, with 16 bases between.

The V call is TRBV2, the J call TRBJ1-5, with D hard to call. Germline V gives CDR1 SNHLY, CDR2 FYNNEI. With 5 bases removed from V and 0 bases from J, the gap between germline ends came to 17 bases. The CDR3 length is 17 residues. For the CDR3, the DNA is TGTGCCAGCAGTACCTCAGGTGAGACAACTAGCAATCAGCCCCAGCATTTT. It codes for CASSTSGETTSNQPQHF.

The CDR3 DNA is TGTGCCAGCAGTTTCGTGGGGATGCTATACAATGAGCAGTTCTTC. Its translation is CASSFVGMLYNEQFF. This chain uses TRBV12-3 or TRBV12-4 with TRBJ2-1, with D hard to call. The CDR3 length is 15 residues. Between the trimmed V and J ends, which lost 3 bases and 4 bases, there was a span of 13 bases.

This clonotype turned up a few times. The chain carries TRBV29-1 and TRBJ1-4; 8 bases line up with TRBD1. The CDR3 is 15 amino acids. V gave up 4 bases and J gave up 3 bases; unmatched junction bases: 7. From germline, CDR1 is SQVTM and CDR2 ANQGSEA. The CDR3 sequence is CSVGTGKVANEKLFF. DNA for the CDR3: TGCAGCGTTGGGACAGGGAAGGTCGCTAATGAAAAACTGTTTTTT. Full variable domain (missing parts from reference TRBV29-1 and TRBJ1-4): SAVISQKPSRDICQRGTSLTIQCQVDSQVTMMFWYRQQPGQSLTLIATANQGSEATYESGFVIDKFPISRPNLTFSTLTVSNMSPEDSSIYLCSVGTGKVANEKLFFGSGTQLSVL.

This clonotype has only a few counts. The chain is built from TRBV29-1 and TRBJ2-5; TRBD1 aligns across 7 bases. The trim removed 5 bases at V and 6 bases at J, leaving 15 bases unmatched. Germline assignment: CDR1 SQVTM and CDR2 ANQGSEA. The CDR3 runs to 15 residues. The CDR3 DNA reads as TGCAGCGTTTCCCTCAATTACGACAGGGTGAAGACCCAGTACTTC. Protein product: CSVSLNYDRVKTQYF.

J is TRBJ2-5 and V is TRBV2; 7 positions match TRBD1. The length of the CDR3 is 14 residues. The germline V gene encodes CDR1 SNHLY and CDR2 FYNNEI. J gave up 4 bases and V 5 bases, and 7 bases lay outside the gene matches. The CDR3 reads CASSLRTGVETQYF. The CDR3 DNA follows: TGTGCCAGCAGTCTCAGAACAGGGGTAGAGACCCAGTACTTC.

As DNA, the CDR3 is TGTGCCAGCAGCCCGGAGACATTTGAGCAGTACTTC. It encodes CASSPETFEQYF. The J gene is TRBJ2-5, the V gene TRBV7-2; D is unclear. V was shortened by 5 bases and J by 11 bases, with 15 bases between the two germline ends. CDR3 length: 12 amino acids. From germline, CDR1 is SGHTA and CDR2 FQGNSA.

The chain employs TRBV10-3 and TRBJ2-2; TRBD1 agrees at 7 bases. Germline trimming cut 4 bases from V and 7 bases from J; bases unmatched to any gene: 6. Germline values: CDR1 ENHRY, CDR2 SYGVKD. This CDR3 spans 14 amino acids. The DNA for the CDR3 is TGTGCCATCAGTGCGACAGGGTTTGGCGGGGAGCTGTTTTTT. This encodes CAISATGFGGELFF.

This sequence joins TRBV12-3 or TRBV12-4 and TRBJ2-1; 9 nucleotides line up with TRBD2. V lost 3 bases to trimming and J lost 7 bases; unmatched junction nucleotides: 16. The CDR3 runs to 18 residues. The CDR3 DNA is TGTGCCAGCAGTTTCAGAGGGGCGCAGGGGACTAGCAGGAATGAGCAGTTCTTC. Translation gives CASSFRGAQGTSRNEQFF.

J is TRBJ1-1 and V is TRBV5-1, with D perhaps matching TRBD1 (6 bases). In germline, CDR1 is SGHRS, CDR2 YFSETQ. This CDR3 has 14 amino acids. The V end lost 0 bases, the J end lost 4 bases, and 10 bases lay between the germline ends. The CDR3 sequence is CASSLEGQTTEAFF. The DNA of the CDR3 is TGCGCCAGCAGCTTGGAAGGACAGACCACTGAAGCTTTCTTT.

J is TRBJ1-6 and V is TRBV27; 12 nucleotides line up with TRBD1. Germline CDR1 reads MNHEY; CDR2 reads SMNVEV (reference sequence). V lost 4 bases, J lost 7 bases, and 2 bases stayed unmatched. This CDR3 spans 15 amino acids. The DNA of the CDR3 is TGTGCCAGCAGTTCCGGGACAGGGGGCAATTCACCCCTCCACTTT. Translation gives CASSSGTGGNSPLHF.